This TCR beta chain was retrieved from a study of blood T cells in healthy people across ages. Together with a sample-barcoded 5' primer, a J-beta primer mix was included in a second PCR lasting roughly 6 to 12 cycles. TCRdb fed the 5' RACE reads into MiXCR, producing one record per CDR3 protein. This table has around 1.5 million distinct CDR3 sequences, roughly a third appearing once. The CDR3 sequence is 13 residues long. Germline CDR1 and CDR2: SEHNR and FQNEAQ (reference sequence). The sequenced sample was blood. The sequence was collected from a woman in her thirties in good health. V is TRBV7-9 and J is TRBJ2-7; 8 bases are a match to TRBD1. The J call may be faulty, since TRBJ2-5 better matches the DNA end. As DNA, the CDR3 is TGTGCCAGCAACTGGACAGGGACGGAGACCCAGTACTTC. Amino acids: CASNWTGTETQYF.